This TCR beta chain was captured by sequencing in a study of T cells expressing NK-cell markers. For the study at large: Sorted CD3+CD56+NKG2C+, CD3+CD56+NKG2C- and CD3+CD56-NKG2C+ T cells supplied TCR beta repertoires.

TCRdb processed the 5' RACE reads again and assigns one entry to each CDR3 protein, with no DNA. The specimen's table records about 550,000 distinct CDR3 sequences. Specimen: blood T cells: a sorted CD56 or NKG2C T cell subset, CD4+ or CD8+ T cells, or bulk PBMC T cells (not recorded which). This TCR was sampled from a man in his late teens or twenties in good health.

CDR3 region: CASSVEVAGGTGELFF. The chain combines TRBV9 with TRBJ2-2; TCRdb names TRBD2, which stays unverified in the absence of DNA. This CDR3 contains 16 residues. Germline V gene lookup returns CDR1 SGDLS and CDR2 YYNGEE.